Reported below is one TCR beta chain. What this receptor recognizes is not known. Qualities for individual bases were not recorded, and no much larger clone is one base off. The sample belongs to a study of T-cell memory formation after mild COVID-19 (dated by TCRdb to the early 2020s). General notes on the study: TCR sequence clusters from the two donors were largely donor specific. Two young, previously healthy adult volunteers made up the cohort, one male and one female. T-cell clones expanding and contracting after mild COVID-19 in two donors were tracked by longitudinal TCRalpha and TCRbeta repertoire sequencing. Findings and caveats that apply to the study as a whole: Contracting CD4+ clones were found mainly in CM and EM memory subsets, while CD8+ clones were enriched in EMRA. Some responding clones were detected in pre-infection memory, which suggested that pre-existing cross-reactive memory T cells had joined the SARS-CoV-2 response. Clones that contracted from day 15 to 85 showed balanced CD4/CD8 phenotypes, whereas a second wave of clones that expanded from day 15 to 37 leaned towards CD4+. The study included only two mild cases, and larger cohorts that include severe cases with pre-infection samples were judged to be necessary. SARS-CoV-2 specificity of the second-wave clones peaking on day 37 was not confirmed.

PBMCs were isolated by Ficoll-Paque density gradient centrifugation. The V end loses 6 bases and the J end loses 7 bases, and a stretch of 16 bases separates them. There are 14 amino acids in the CDR3, from cysteine to phenylalanine inclusive. The DNA shown is the 42-base CDR3, in frame from base 1. The germline V gene (reference sequence) specifies DFQATT as CDR1 and SNEGSKA as CDR2. The listed sequencing device is Illumina NovaSeq 6000. cDNA libraries for TCRalpha and TCRbeta were prepared by 5'RACE using constant-segment primers, with sample barcodes and unique molecular identifiers added. Trizol reagent was used to extract RNA from every sample. Libraries were amplified in two PCR steps, with a second sample barcode and Illumina TruSeq adapters added in the second step. Libraries were sequenced on an Illumina NovaSeq with 2 x 150 bp paired-end reads. As for the original processing: Reads were demultiplexed and collapsed into UMI-guided consensus sequences with migec v1.2.7. Using mixcr v2.1.11, the UMI consensuses were aligned to TRA and TRB V and J templates and assembled into clonotypes. Clonotypes were classified as expanded or contracted when called significant by both edgeR and NoisET, with noise models trained on biological replicates. For edgeR calls, a false discovery rate-adjusted p below 0.01 and a log2 fold-change threshold of 1 were applied. As an exploratory analysis of dynamics, max-normalized trajectories of the 1000 most abundant clonotypes were examined with PCA combined with hierarchical clustering. Separately sequenced CD4+ and CD8+ repertoires were used to assign a CD4 or CD8 phenotype to each responding clone. The public reads were reanalyzed by TCRdb: fastp trimming at Q25, MiXCR alignment, in-frame beta chains only. Under each unique CDR3 protein, matching rows form one entry showing the most common genes and DNA. The V and J calls and clone size are TCRdb's, not the authors'. The sample yields 550,000 to 600,000 distinct CDR3 sequences; around a sixth were counted once. Roughly 7.8% of the sample is held by the ten biggest clonotypes.

This clonotype was sampled from an adult woman who had mild COVID-19 (a few samples of this study predate the infection). The sample titles of this study are shuffled in the database, so cell type and time point are left out; the donor was told from shared clones. The chain is made from TRBV20-1 and TRBJ1-6, with TRBD1 perhaps the D gene, on 5 matching bases. Sequencing was carried out using PBMCs or a T cell subset sorted from them (not recorded which). The nucleotide sequence reads as follows: TGCAGTGCGCGGGAGGGGCCCTTAAATTCACCCCTCCACTTT. Its protein reads: CSAREGPLNSPLHF.